The entry that follows covers one TCR beta chain sequence. It has no known antigen specificity. Qualities for individual bases were not recorded, and no much larger clone is one base off. This entry is derived from a study of T cells in localized non-small cell lung cancer (dated by TCRdb to the early 2020s). In the study overall: The study examined T cell repertoires in under 300 patients with early-stage NSCLC and compared tumors with uninvolved tumor-adjacent lungs. A mean age of 66.3 years was recorded for the NSCLC patients, of whom under 150 were male and about a hundred were female. All 240 or so NSCLC patients in the cohort were treatment-naive and had localized lung tumors that were resected. Study-wide conclusions, independent of this receptor: Because multi-region tumor sequencing was not performed, intratumor heterogeneity could not be ruled out. Longer overall survival was associated with higher blood T cell density, whereas shorter survival was associated with higher adjacent-lung clonality. The highest T cell clonality was observed in uninvolved tumor-adjacent lung, where clonality exceeded that of tumor, suggesting that antigenic responses were more focused in uninvolved tumor-adjacent lung. A median of roughly 58 of the top 100 tumor clones were detected in paired uninvolved adjacent lung, and around 30 of these tumor clones were also found among the top 100 clones of the paired uninvolved adjacent lung. Because of the exploratory design, TCR variables were selected using unadjusted p-values without false-discovery rate correction.

CDR1 and CDR2 are read off the germline V gene as MNHNS and SASEGT. Including cysteine and phenylalanine, the CDR3 has 15 amino acids. Here the CDR3 DNA is all that survives: 45 bases in frame from base 1. V ends up 6 bases short and J 3 bases short, with an unmatched junction base count of 9. TCR beta CDR3 regions were sequenced from DNA using the immunoSEQ Assay. Per the authors' processing: To compute T cell density, TCR beta template counts were normalized to usable DNA, which was estimated by amplifying housekeeping genes. Using the preseqR package, richness was estimated by extrapolating to 120,000 templates for tissue samples and 400,000 templates for PBMC samples. Clonality was calculated as one minus Pielou's evenness. Differential abundance testing on productive amino-acid clonotypes, with a minimum total count of 5 and an alpha of 0.1, was used to identify tissue-enriched TCRs. The Jaccard Index and the Morisita Overlap Index were used to measure how much the repertoires overlapped between compartments. TCR beta CDR3s were clustered by GLIPH together with public tetramer-defined viral CDR3s, and at least three viral sequences plus V-gene enrichment were required for viral motifs. TCRdb obtained this table from immuneACCESS and retained in-frame rearrangements with V and J assigned. These tables miss some clones; where compared with another copy, unresolved V genes account for less than half of the shortfall, and the remainder is unexplained. V, J and clone size reflect that table, while D and trimming were determined from the DNA. The sample contains 100,000 to 150,000 clones, 70% to 90% of them found a single time. Of the sample, roughly 1.8% is held by the ten largest clones.

At diagnosis, tumor, uninvolved tumor-adjacent lung and peripheral blood were collected and then preserved as a mix of FFPE and fresh-frozen material. Blood samples were analyzed as peripheral blood mononuclear cells for TCR repertoire profiling. The sequence was collected from a female donor over 55 with stage I lung adenocarcinoma. Sequenced here: peripheral blood, sampled before any cancer treatment. Recombination joined TRBV6-1 with TRBJ2-3; 7 nucleotides in the junction match TRBD2. The DNA reads TGTGCCAGCAGGGGGGGGGAGCGGGATACAGATACGCAGTATTTT. It encodes CASRGGERDTDTQYF.